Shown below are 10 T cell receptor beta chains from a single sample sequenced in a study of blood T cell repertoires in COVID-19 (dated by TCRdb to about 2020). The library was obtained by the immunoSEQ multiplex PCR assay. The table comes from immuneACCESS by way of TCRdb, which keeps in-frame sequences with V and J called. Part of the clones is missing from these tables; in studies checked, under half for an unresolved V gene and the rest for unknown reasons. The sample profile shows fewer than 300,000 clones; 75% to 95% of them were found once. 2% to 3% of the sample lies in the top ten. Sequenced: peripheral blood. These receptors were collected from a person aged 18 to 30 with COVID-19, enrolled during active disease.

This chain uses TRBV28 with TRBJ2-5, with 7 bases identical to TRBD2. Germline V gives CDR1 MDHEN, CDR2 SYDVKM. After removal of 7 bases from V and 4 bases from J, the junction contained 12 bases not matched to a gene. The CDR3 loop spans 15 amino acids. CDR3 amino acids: CASTFTTSLSETQYF. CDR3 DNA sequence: TGTGCCAGCACCTTTACGACTAGCCTATCAGAGACCCAGTACTTC.

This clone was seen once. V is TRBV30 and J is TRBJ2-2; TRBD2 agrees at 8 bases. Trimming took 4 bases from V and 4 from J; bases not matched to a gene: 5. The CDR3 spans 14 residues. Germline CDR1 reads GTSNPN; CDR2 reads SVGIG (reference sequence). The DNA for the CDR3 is TGTGCCTGGACTAGCGGGTCGGTCACCGGGGAGCTGTTTTTT. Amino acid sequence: CAWTSGSVTGELFF.

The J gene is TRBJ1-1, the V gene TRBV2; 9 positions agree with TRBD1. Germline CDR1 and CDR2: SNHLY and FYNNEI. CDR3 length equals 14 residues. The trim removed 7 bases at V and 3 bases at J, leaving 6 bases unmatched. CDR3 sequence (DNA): TGTGCCAGCAATACAGGGGGCTCAGACACTGAAGCTTTCTTT. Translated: CASNTGGSDTEAFF.

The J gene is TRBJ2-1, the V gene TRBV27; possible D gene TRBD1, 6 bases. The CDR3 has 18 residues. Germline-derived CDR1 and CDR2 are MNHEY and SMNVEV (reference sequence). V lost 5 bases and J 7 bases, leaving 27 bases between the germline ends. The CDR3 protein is CASSPLSGRDPRGNEQFF. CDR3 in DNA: TGTGCCAGCAGTCCCCTGTCCGGCCGGGACCCGAGGGGGAATGAGCAGTTCTTC.

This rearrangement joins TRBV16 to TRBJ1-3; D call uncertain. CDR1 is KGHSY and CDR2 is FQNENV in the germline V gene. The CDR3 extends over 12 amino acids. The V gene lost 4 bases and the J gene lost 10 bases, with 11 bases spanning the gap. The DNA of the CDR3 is TGTGCCAGCAGCCCTAACCGGGGAACCATATATTTT. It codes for CASSPNRGTIYF.

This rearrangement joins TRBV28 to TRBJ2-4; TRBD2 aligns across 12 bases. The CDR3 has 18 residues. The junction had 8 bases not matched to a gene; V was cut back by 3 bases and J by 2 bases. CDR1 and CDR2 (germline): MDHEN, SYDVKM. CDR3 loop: CASSLRLAGGPTKNIQYF. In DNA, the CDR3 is TGTGCCAGCAGTTTGCGGCTAGCGGGAGGGCCTACCAAAAACATTCAGTACTTC.

Here the CDR3 DNA reads TGTGCCAGCAGAGGGAGCGCGTATAATTCACCCCTCCACTTT. This gives the protein CASRGSAYNSPLHF. The J gene is TRBJ1-6, the V gene TRBV7-9; D remains unclear. Germline-derived CDR1 and CDR2 are SEHNR and FQNEAQ (reference sequence). The CDR3 sequence is 14 residues long. Trimming stripped 6 bases from V and 4 bases from J, with 10 bases between.

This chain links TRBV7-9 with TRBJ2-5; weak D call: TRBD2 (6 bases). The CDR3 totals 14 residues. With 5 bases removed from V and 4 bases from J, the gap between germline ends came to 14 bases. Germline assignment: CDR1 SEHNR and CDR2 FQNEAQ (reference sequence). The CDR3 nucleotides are TGTGCCAGCAGCCCCCATCCAGCGGGAGAGACCCAGTACTTC. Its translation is CASSPHPAGETQYF.

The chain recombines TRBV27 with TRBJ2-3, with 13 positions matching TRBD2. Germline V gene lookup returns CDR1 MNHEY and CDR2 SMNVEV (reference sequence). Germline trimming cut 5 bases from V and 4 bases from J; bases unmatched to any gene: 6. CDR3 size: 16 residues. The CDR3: CASSTRLAGGPDTQYF. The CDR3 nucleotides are TGTGCCAGCAGTACCCGACTAGCGGGAGGCCCAGATACGCAGTATTTT.

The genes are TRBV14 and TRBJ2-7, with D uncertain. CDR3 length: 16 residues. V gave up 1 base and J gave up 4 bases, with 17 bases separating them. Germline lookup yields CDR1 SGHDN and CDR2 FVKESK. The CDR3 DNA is TGTGCCAGCAGCCAAGCTCCCTCCCTACGGGTTTACGAGCAGTACTTC. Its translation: CASSQAPSLRVYEQYF.